The rows below give T cell receptor beta chains drawn from one sample of a study of blood T cell repertoires in COVID-19. Sequenced by immunoSEQ multiplex PCR; TCRdb stores in-frame clones only, minus some. The table shows about 220,000 clones, with around 81% occurring only once. Sequenced: peripheral blood. The source of these receptors is a young woman who had recovered from COVID-19. The CDR3 runs from the conserved cysteine through the conserved F or W.

j_gene | v_gene | CDR3aa
TRBJ2-3 | TRBV7-9 | CASSYYSDTQYF
TRBJ2-5 | TRBV7-9 | CASSLDNQFWTQYF
TRBJ1-1 | TRBV10-2 | CASSGGGWEMNTEAFF
TRBJ1-1 | TRBV7-3 | CASSPGQGGTEAFF
TRBJ1-3 | TRBV7-3 | CASSLGAYGNTIYF
TRBJ1-2 | TRBV19 | CASSMAIGTGSGYTF
TRBJ2-5 | TRBV30 | CAGNRQGLSQETQYF
TRBJ1-2 | TRBV28 | CASSLQQGYGYTF
TRBJ2-2 | TRBV5-1 | CASSALLAALNTGELFF
TRBJ2-1 | TRBV21-1 | CASSKGISGLHAWAFF
TRBJ2-5 | TRBV11-2 | CASSSDRGWETQYF
TRBJ2-2 | TRBV28 | CASSSLAGGTGELFF
TRBJ1-2 | TRBV7-9 | CASRQTQYGYTF
TRBJ2-1 | TRBV5-1 | CASTLQEAYNEQFF
TRBJ2-6 | TRBV5-6 | CASSPSGANVLTF
TRBJ2-5 | TRBV9 | CASSGQTGGTETQYF
TRBJ1-1 | TRBV5-5 | CASRSMVTEAFF
TRBJ1-1 | TRBV5-1 | CASSSVQGVRTEAFF
TRBJ2-1 | TRBV3-1/TRBV3-2 | CASSHLGTSGAYNEQFF
TRBJ2-2 | TRBV16 | CASSHSDRANTGELFF
TRBJ1-4 | TRBV9 | CASSATGFTEKLFF
TRBJ1-3 | TRBV28 | CASSLSGVGNTIYF
TRBJ2-3 | TRBV7-6 | CASSPERDLDTQYF
TRBJ1-4 | TRBV2 | CASRKTGDEKLFF
TRBJ1-5 | TRBV3-1/TRBV3-2 | CASSQGRASNQPQHF
TRBJ1-2 | TRBV7-2 | CASSLGASANYGYTF
TRBJ2-5 | TRBV6-5 | CASTRLAGGQETQYF
TRBJ1-5 | TRBV28 | CASTRQGAGSNQPQHF
TRBJ1-6 | TRBV18 | CASLSSQGASPLHF
TRBJ1-4 | TRBV25-1 | CASSEETGLNEKLFF
TRBJ1-4 | TRBV9 | CASSEGTATNEKLFF
TRBJ1-4 | TRBV5-1 | CASSRGLGSEKLFF